Following are 13 T cell receptor beta chains from one sample sequenced in a study of shared clonotypes between healthy human individuals. Generated by immunoSEQ multiplex PCR, the TCRdb table keeps only in-frame clones and is missing some. This sample has some 2.3 million clones, with 80% to 95% found just once. The sequencing input was naive CD4+ T cells from PBMCs. The subset was: CD45RA+ positively selected. These receptor sequences come from a man younger than 35 in good health. Some clones in this sample may be carry-over from other donors' samples.

The V and J genes are TRBV7-2 and TRBJ2-5; D may be TRBD2 (6 bases). The ends were cut back, 5 bases at V and 4 bases at J, with 14 bases in the middle. Per the germline V gene, CDR1 is SGHTA and CDR2 is FQGNSA. This CDR3 region has 14 residues. The CDR3 is CASSPGEASETQYF. CDR3 nucleotide sequence: TGTGCCAGCAGCCCGGGGGAGGCGTCAGAGACCCAGTACTTC.

J is TRBJ2-5 and V is TRBV27; D is possibly TRBD1 or TRBD2 (6 bases each). V gave up 1 base and J gave up 4 bases, with 10 bases separating them. This CDR3 comprises 14 residues. Germline V gene data show CDR1 as MNHEY and CDR2 as SMNVEV (reference sequence). The CDR3 region has the DNA TGTGCCAGCAGTTTATTAGGGGGAGGAGAGACCCAGTACTTC. Encoded protein: CASSLLGGGETQYF.

The chain uses TRBV15 and TRBJ2-7; D uncertain. Germline V lookup: CDR1 LNHNV, CDR2 YYDKDF (reference sequence). This CDR3 comprises 13 residues. Trimming removed 8 bases at V and 1 base at J, with 12 bases between. CDR3 sequence (DNA): TGTGCCACCCGCGATCCGGGTTCCTACGAGCAGTACTTC. Translated, it gives CATRDPGSYEQYF.

This chain connects TRBV19 to TRBJ1-1; D gene ambiguous. Germline CDR1 and CDR2: LNHDA and SQIVND (reference sequence). The CDR3 runs to 13 residues. Trimming removed 7 bases at V and 1 base at J, with 10 bases between. The CDR3 loop reads CASKWRGNTEAFF. CDR3 nucleotides: TGTGCCAGTAAGTGGCGAGGGAACACTGAAGCTTTCTTT.

J is TRBJ2-5 and V is TRBV7-6, with D hard to call. The germline CDR1 and CDR2 sequences are SGHVS and FNYEAQ. Trimming left V 5 bases short and J 5 bases short, with 12 bases between. The CDR3 length is 13 residues. This chain's CDR3 is CASSRNVGETQYF. CDR3 coding DNA: TGTGCCAGCAGCCGTAACGTGGGGGAGACCCAGTACTTC.

The chain links TRBV28 to TRBJ1-5; 8 nucleotides agree with TRBD1. The germline V gene has CDR1 MDHEN and CDR2 SYDVKM. This CDR3 has 15 residues. V was pared by 6 bases and J by 2 bases, with 6 bases of the junction left unmatched. CDR3 nucleotide sequence: TGTGCCAGCAGCACCAGGGGGCTAGGCAATCAGCCCCAGCATTTT. Translation gives CASSTRGLGNQPQHF.

The CDR3 DNA reads as TGCGCCAGCAGCCTCTATCTCCCGCCGACAGAGCTACGGCGGGAGCAGTACTTC. This translates into CASSLYLPPTELRREQYF. The gene calls are TRBV23-1 and TRBJ2-7, with D possibly being TRBD1 (5 bases). TRBV23-1 is labeled an ORF, and its function is uncertain. Trimming removed 6 bases from V and 7 bases from J, with 31 bases in between. The CDR3 extends over 18 amino acids.

The chain joins TRBV15 to TRBJ1-2, with TRBD1 as a possible D gene (5 bases). Per the germline V gene, CDR1 is LNHNV and CDR2 is YYDKDF (reference sequence). V dropped 2 bases and J dropped 5 bases, with 9 bases sitting between them. The length of the CDR3 is 13 residues. The CDR3: CATSRRGTYGYTF. CDR3 DNA sequence: TGTGCCACCAGCAGACGAGGGACTTATGGCTACACCTTC.

The rearrangement joins TRBV5-4 to TRBJ1-2; tentative D call: TRBD1 (6 bases). The CDR3 sequence is 14 residues long. V shed 2 bases and J shed 2 bases, with 10 bases lying between them. From germline, CDR1 is SGHNT and CDR2 YYREEE (reference sequence). The chain's CDR3 is CASSFGGANYGYTF. CDR3 in DNA: TGTGCCAGCAGCTTCGGGGGCGCGAACTATGGCTACACCTTC.

The rearrangement links TRBV6-1 to TRBJ1-2; no clear D gene. Trimming pared 4 bases from V and 4 bases from J, leaving 13 bases between. The CDR3 consists of 14 residues. Germline CDR1 MNHNS, CDR2 SASEGT. The CDR3 loop reads CASSVVGSSYGYTF. CDR3 DNA: TGTGCCAGCAGTGTGGTGGGTAGTTCCTATGGCTACACCTTC.

This clone was picked up one time. The chain couples TRBV5-6 to TRBJ2-3, with D perhaps matching TRBD1 (5 bases). The CDR3 has 15 residues. Trimming shortened V by 0 bases and J by 5 bases, and 13 bases separated the two germline ends. The germline V gene encodes CDR1 SGHDT and CDR2 YYEEEE. As DNA, the CDR3 is TGTGCCAGCAGCTTGGCGGGCAGGGAAGGAGATACGCAGTATTTT. Translating it yields CASSLAGREGDTQYF.

The rearrangement joins TRBV14 to TRBJ2-5; tentatively, D is TRBD1 (5 bases). Trimming took 1 base from V and 8 from J, leaving 11 bases between them. The V gene's germline CDR1 is SGHDN and CDR2 FVKESK. The CDR3 runs 13 residues. For the CDR3, the DNA is TGTGCCAGCAGCCAAGGGACGCAGGGTACCCAGTACTTC. Translated: CASSQGTQGTQYF.

The chain links TRBV18 to TRBJ1-4; D is ambiguous. Between the trimmed V and J ends, which lost 5 bases and 2 bases, there was a span of 12 bases. Germline values: CDR1 KGHSH, CDR2 LQKENI. This CDR3 contains 15 residues. The CDR3 bases are TGTGCCAGCTCATCGTCCCGGGCGACTAATGAAAAACTGTTTTTT. It codes for CASSSSRATNEKLFF.